This T cell receptor (beta chain) was retrieved from a study of T cell repertoires in cytomegalovirus infection. Overall study context: Signatures in public TCR beta sequences pointed to both CMV infection and matching HLA type. Overall study results and limits: In two of eight donors, the top clonotype was HLA-C-restricted CMV-specific.

TCRdb recomputed calls from the reads with MiXCR, one row per CDR3 protein. Here the sample spans 200,000 or so distinct CDR3 sequences, about 28% being singletons. About this clonotype: Its antigen remains unidentified.

The sequencing input was PBMCs. The TCR originated in a human donor in good health (CMV status not recorded). Some clones in this sample may be carry-over from other donors' samples.

CDR3 bases: TGCGCCAGCAGTTGGGAAGGGGCCAAAGAGACCCAGTACTTC. Its translation is CASSWEGAKETQYF. This rearrangement joins TRBV5-1 to TRBJ2-5, with D possibly TRBD1 on 5 matching bases. This CDR3 contains 14 residues. Trimming stripped 5 bases from V and 3 bases from J, with 14 bases between. The germline gives CDR1 SGHRS, CDR2 YFSETQ.